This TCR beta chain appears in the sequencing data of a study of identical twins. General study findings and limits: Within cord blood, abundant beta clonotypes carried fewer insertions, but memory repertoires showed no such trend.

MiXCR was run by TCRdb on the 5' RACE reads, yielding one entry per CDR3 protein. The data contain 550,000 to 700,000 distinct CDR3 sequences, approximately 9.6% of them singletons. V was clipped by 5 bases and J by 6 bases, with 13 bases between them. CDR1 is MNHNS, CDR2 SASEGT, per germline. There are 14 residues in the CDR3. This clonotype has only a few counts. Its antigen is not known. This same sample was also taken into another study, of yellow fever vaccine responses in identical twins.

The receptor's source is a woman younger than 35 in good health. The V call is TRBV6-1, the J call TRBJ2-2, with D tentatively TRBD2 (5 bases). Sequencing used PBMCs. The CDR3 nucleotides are TGTGCCAGCAGTCCCCCACGGGATCCCGGGGAGCTGTTTTTT. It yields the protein CASSPPRDPGELFF.